This paragraph reports one T cell receptor beta chain. This entry comes from a study of blood T cell repertoires in COVID-19. Trimming removed 3 bases at V and 0 bases at J, with 17 bases between. From germline, CDR1 is MGHDK and CDR2 SYGVNS. The CDR3 extends over 18 amino acids. This table comes from immunoSEQ multiplex PCR, and its TCRdb copy is limited to in-frame clones, with some not included. This table has about 150,000 clones, around nine tenths appearing once. V gene TRBV25-1 combines with J gene TRBJ2-2, with D tentatively TRBD1 (7 bases). This sequence was found in a man in his fifties or sixties with COVID-19, enrolled during active disease. The sequenced sample consisted of peripheral blood. The CDR3, as DNA: TGTGCCAGCAGTGACCCGCGGGACAGCTTCGCGAACACCGGGGAGCTGTTTTTT. It is translated as CASSDPRDSFANTGELFF.